The 10 T cell receptor beta chains in this list originate from one sample, sequenced in a study of beta chain features in type 1 diabetes. Overall study results and limits: People with Type 1 diabetes carried modestly yet significantly shorter TCRB CDR3s in all four CD4+ subsets.

Reverse transcribing all isolated RNA meant expressed TCRB transcripts were sequenced. TCRdb's copy holds only in-frame clones and misses some; the assay was immunoSEQ multiplex PCR. Among around 150,000 clones, under 13% were seen once, and the ten largest hold more than 0.4%. These receptors have no known antigen. Material for sequencing was central memory CD4+ T cells from blood. The receptors originated from a man younger than 45 with type 1 diabetes.

This clone has more than one count but fewer than ten. V gene TRBV2 combines with J gene TRBJ2-5, with unresolved D. This CDR3 has 12 residues. Per the germline V gene, CDR1 is SNHLY and CDR2 is FYNNEI. The V gene lost 8 bases and the J gene lost 5 bases, with 12 bases spanning the gap. The CDR3 nucleotides read TGTGCCAGCTCCCGCCCCGGGGAGACCCAGTACTTC. Its translation is CASSRPGETQYF.

This clone has just a few counts. The chain combines TRBV5-4 with TRBJ2-5, with D maybe TRBD2 (6 bases). Germline loops: CDR1 SGHNT, CDR2 YYREEE (reference sequence). This CDR3 contains 15 residues. The ends were cut back, 0 bases at V and 0 bases at J, with 9 bases in the middle. As DNA, the CDR3 is TGTGCCAGCAGCTTGGACTCTAGCGACCAAGAGACCCAGTACTTC. Its translation: CASSLDSSDQETQYF.

This clone was counted a few times. The chain is built from TRBV11-2 and TRBJ2-3; 8 bases are shared with TRBD2. V gave up 3 bases and J gave up 0 bases; unmatched junction bases: 2. The CDR3 sequence is 15 residues long. Germline CDR1 and CDR2: SGHAT and FQNNGV. The CDR3 DNA reads as TGTGCCAGCAGCTTTGAGCGGGAGAGCACAGATACGCAGTATTTT. Translating gives CASSFERESTDTQYF.

This clone was seen more than once but under ten times. The V and J genes are TRBV28 and TRBJ1-5; D unresolved. Trimming removed 5 bases at V and 5 bases at J, with 13 bases between. The CDR3 contains 14 residues. Germline values: CDR1 MDHEN, CDR2 SYDVKM. The CDR3 here is CASSGHRIDQPQHF. The CDR3 region has the DNA TGTGCCAGCAGTGGTCACAGAATTGATCAGCCCCAGCATTTT.

With respect to this clone: This CDR3 is also generated by other DNA sequences in the sample. This sequence joins TRBV28 and TRBJ2-3, with TRBD1 as a possible D gene (6 bases). V lost 7 bases, J lost 0 bases, and 11 bases lay in between. Germline assignment: CDR1 MDHEN and CDR2 SYDVKM. The CDR3 contains 14 residues. CDR3 in amino acids: CASTGQLSTDTQYF. The CDR3 DNA reads as TGTGCCAGCACGGGACAACTTAGCACAGATACGCAGTATTTT. Drawing the rest from reference TRBV28 and TRBJ2-3, the complete variable domain is DVKVTQSSRYLVKRTGEKVFLECVQDMDHENMFWYRQDPGLGLRLIYFSYDVKMKEKGDIPEGYSVSREKKERFSLILESASTNQTSMYLCASTGQLSTDTQYFGPGTRLTVL.

The V and J genes are TRBV4-2 and TRBJ2-1, with 14 bases matching TRBD2. Germline CDR1 LGHNA, CDR2 YNFKEQ. This CDR3 is 16 amino acids long. Trimming removed 2 bases from V and 7 bases from J; junction bases left unmatched: 4. The CDR3 sequence: CASSQSGTSGRNEQFF. CDR3 DNA sequence: TGTGCCAGCAGCCAAAGCGGGACTAGCGGGAGAAATGAGCAGTTCTTC.

The chain recombines TRBV28 with TRBJ1-5; D unresolved. Germline V CDR1 and CDR2: MDHEN, SYDVKM. Trimming shortened V by 7 bases and J by 7 bases, and 11 bases separated the two germline ends. This CDR3 has 12 residues. CDR3 loop: CASNPEKQPQHF. The CDR3 DNA follows: TGTGCCAGCAACCCGGAGAAGCAGCCCCAGCATTTT.

The chain recombines TRBV6-6 with TRBJ2-7, with D possibly TRBD2 on 6 matching bases. V lost 2 bases and J lost 2, with 13 bases in between. CDR3 length equals 15 residues. Germline-derived CDR1 and CDR2 are MNHNY and SVGAGI (reference sequence). The CDR3 region is CASSYRAGLPYEQYF. The CDR3 region has the DNA TGTGCCAGCAGTTACCGGGCGGGATTGCCCTACGAGCAGTACTTC.

The chain links TRBV19 to TRBJ2-7; no clear D. Germline V CDR1 and CDR2: LNHDA, SQIVND (reference sequence). V lost 6 bases, J lost 2 bases, and 11 bases lay in between. The CDR3 is 13 residues long. The CDR3 loop is CASSKTQTYEQYF. The CDR3 DNA reads as TGTGCCAGTAGCAAGACTCAAACCTACGAGCAGTACTTC.

This clone showed up just a few times. The J gene is TRBJ1-1, the V gene TRBV2, with D perhaps matching TRBD1 (6 bases). The CDR3 has 16 residues. V was trimmed by 0 bases and J by 4 bases, leaving 15 bases between them. Germline V gives CDR1 SNHLY, CDR2 FYNNEI. CDR3 nucleotide sequence: TGTGCCAGCAGTGAAGCGCTGGGGGGGCGAGCCACTGAAGCTTTCTTT. Amino acid sequence: CASSEALGGRATEAFF.